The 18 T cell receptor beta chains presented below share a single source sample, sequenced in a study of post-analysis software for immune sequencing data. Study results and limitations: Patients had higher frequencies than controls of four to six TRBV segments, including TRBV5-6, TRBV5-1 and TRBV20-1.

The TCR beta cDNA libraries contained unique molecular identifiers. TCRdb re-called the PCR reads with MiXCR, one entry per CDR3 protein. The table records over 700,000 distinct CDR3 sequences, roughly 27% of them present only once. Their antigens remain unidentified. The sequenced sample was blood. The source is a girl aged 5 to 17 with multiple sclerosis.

DNA of the CDR3: TGTGCCAGCAACCTTCAGGGGCGAGGAGGCAATCAGCCCCAGCATTTT. This gives the protein CASNLQGRGGNQPQHF. V is TRBV6-2 or TRBV6-3 and J is TRBJ1-5, with D possibly matching TRBD1 (6 bases). V was pared by 7 bases and J by 2 bases, with 18 bases between. The CDR3 totals 16 residues. Germline CDR1 MNHEY, CDR2 SVGEGT.

The CDR3, as DNA: TGCGCCAGCAGCACGACGGGGACCGGAGGGGGTTCACCCCTCCACTTT. The encoded protein is CASSTTGTGGGSPLHF. J is TRBJ1-6 and V is TRBV5-1; D is possibly TRBD1 (6 bases). Germline-derived CDR1 and CDR2 are SGHRS and YFSETQ. The CDR3 has 16 amino acids. V dropped 4 bases and J dropped 9 bases, with 20 bases sitting between them.

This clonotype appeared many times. Written as DNA, the CDR3 is TGTGCCAGCAGTACCTCGGGGGCGGGAGGTGCAGATACGCAGTATTTT. Its protein is CASSTSGAGGADTQYF. The J gene is TRBJ2-3, the V gene TRBV7-2; TRBD2 matches 8 bases. CDR3 size: 16 residues. V shed 6 bases, J shed 4 bases, and the junction held 12 bases outside the gene matches. The germline gives CDR1 SGHTA, CDR2 FQGNSA. The full variable domain, in which reference TRBV7-2 and TRBJ2-3 provide the parts outside the CDR3, is GAGVSQSPSNKVTEKGKDVELRCDPISGHTALYWYRQSLGQGLEFLIYFQGNSAPDKSGLPSDRFSAERTGGSVSTLTIQRTQQEDSAVYLCASSTSGAGGADTQYFGPGTRLTVL.

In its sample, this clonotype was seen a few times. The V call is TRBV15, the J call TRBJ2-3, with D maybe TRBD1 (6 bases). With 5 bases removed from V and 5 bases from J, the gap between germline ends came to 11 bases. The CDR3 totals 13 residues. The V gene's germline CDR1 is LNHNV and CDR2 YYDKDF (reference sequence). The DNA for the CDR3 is TGTGCCACCAGCGGGGAAGGGGGAGATACGCAGTATTTT. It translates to CATSGEGGDTQYF. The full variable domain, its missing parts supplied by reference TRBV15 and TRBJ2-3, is DAMVIQNPRYQVTQFGKPVTLSCSQTLNHNVMYWYQQKSSQAPKLLFHYYDKDFNNEADTPDNFQSRRPNTSFCFLDIRSPGLGDTAMYLCATSGEGGDTQYFGPGTRLTVL.

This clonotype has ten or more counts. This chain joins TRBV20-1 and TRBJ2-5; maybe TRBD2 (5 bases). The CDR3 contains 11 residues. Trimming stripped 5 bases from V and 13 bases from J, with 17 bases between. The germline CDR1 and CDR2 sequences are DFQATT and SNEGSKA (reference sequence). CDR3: CSARTQLDPYF. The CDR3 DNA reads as TGCAGTGCTCGGACCCAACTAGATCCGTACTTC.

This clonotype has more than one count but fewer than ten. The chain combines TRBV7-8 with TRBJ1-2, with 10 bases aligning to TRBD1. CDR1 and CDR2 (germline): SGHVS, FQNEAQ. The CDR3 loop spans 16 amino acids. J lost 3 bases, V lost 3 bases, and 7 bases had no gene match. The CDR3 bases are TGTGCCAGCAGCTTGACGAGACAGGGGGCGGACTATGGCTACACCTTC. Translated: CASSLTRQGADYGYTF.

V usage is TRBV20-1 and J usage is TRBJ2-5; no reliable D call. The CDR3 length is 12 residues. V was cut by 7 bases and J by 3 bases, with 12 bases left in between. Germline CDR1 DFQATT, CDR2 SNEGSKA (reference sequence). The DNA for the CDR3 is TGCAGTGGGAACCCAGTTGAAGAGACCCAGTACTTC. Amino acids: CSGNPVEETQYF.

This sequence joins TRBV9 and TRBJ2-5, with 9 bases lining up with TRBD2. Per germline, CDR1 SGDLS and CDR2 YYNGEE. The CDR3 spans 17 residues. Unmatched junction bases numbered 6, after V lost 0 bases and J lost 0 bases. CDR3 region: CASSVGASGANQETQYF. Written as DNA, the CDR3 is TGTGCCAGCAGCGTAGGTGCTAGCGGGGCCAACCAAGAGACCCAGTACTTC.

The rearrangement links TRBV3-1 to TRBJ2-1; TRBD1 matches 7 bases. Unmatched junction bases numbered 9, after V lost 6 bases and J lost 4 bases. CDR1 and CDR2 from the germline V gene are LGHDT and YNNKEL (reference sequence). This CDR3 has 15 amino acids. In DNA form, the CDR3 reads TGTGCCAGCAGAAACCGGGACAGAAGTTACAATGAGCAGTTCTTC. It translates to CASRNRDRSYNEQFF.

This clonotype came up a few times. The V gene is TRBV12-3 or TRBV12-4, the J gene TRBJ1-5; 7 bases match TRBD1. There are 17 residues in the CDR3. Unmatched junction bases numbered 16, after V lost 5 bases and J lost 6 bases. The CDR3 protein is CASSTDLGGAYGQPQHF. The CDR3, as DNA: TGTGCCAGCAGTACTGATTTAGGGGGCGCCTATGGTCAGCCCCAGCATTTT.

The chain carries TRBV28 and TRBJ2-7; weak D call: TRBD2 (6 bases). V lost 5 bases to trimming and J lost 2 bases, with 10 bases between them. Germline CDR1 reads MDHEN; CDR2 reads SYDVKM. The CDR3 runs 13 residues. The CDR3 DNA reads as TGTGCCAGCAGTATCGGGACTGCCTACGAGCAGTACTTC. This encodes CASSIGTAYEQYF. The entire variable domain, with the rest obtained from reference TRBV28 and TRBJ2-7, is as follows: DVKVTQSSRYLVKRTGEKVFLECVQDMDHENMFWYRQDPGLGLRLIYFSYDVKMKEKGDIPEGYSVSREKKERFSLILESASTNQTSMYLCASSIGTAYEQYFGPGTRLTVT.

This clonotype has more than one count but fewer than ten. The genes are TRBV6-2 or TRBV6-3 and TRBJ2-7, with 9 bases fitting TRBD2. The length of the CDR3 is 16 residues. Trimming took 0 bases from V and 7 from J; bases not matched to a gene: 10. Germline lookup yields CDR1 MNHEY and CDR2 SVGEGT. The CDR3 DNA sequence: TGTGCCAGCAGTTACTCGGCTAGCGGGACGGCGCGGGAGCAGTACTTC. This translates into CASSYSASGTAREQYF.

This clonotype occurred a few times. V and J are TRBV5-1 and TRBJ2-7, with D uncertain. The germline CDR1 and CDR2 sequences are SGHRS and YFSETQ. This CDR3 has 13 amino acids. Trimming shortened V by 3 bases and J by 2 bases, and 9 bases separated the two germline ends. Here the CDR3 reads CASSWASAYEQYF. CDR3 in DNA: TGCGCCAGCAGCTGGGCGTCCGCCTACGAGCAGTACTTC. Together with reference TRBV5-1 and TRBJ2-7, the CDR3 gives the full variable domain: KAGVTQTPRYLIKTRGQQVTLSCSPISGHRSVSWYQQTPGQGLQFLFEYFSETQRNKGNFPGRFSGRQFSNSRSEMNVSTLELGDSALYLCASSWASAYEQYFGPGTRLTVT.

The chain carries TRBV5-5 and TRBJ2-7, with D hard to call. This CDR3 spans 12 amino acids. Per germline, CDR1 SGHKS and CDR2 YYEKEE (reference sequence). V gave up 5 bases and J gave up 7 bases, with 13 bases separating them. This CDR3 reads CASSPDRWEQYF. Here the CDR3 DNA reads TGTGCCAGCAGTCCAGACCGGTGGGAGCAGTACTTC.

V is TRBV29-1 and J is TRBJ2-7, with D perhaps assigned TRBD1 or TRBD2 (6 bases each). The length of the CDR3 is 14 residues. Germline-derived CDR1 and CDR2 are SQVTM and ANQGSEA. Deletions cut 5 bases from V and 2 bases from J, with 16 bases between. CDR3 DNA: TGCAGCGTTCCCAAGGGGGGTCTAACCTACGAGCAGTACTTC. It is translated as CSVPKGGLTYEQYF.

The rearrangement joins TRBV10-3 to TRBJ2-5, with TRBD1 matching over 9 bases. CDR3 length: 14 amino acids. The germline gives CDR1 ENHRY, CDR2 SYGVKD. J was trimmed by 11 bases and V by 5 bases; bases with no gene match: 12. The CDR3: CAISRTGDKDEQYF. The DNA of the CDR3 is TGTGCCATCAGTAGGACAGGGGATAAGGATGAGCAGTACTTC.

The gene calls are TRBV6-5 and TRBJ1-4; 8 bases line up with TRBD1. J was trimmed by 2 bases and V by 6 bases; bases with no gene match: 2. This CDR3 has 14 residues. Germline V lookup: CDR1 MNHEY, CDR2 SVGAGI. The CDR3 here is CASRRDRTNEKLFF. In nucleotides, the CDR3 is TGTGCCAGCAGACGGGACAGGACTAATGAAAAACTGTTTTTT.

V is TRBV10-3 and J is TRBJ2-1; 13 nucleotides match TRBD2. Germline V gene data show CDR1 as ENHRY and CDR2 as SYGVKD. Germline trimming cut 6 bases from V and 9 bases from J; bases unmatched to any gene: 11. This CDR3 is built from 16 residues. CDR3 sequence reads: CAISTLRTSGSGEQFF. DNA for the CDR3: TGTGCCATCAGCACGCTCAGGACTAGCGGGAGTGGTGAGCAGTTCTTC.